This T cell receptor beta chain was captured in a study of blood T cells in healthy people across ages. Combining a sample-barcoded 5' primer with a J-beta primer mix, a second PCR ran for roughly 7 to 12 cycles. TCRdb analysed the 5' RACE reads with MiXCR anew, one entry per CDR3 protein. The sample carries a few hundred thousand distinct CDR3 sequences, 27% recorded once. The CDR3 has 14 residues. The V gene's germline CDR1 is SGHRS and CDR2 YFSETQ. Trimming removed 0 bases at V and 6 bases at J, with 11 bases between. The chain has TRBV5-1 and TRBJ2-3; possibly TRBD2 for D (5 bases). The source is a woman in her 70s in good health. Source material: blood. Written as DNA, the CDR3 is TGCGCCAGCAGCTTGGATCCGGGGTTCGATACGCAGTATTTT. Its protein product is CASSLDPGFDTQYF. The full variable domain, rest sourced from reference TRBV5-1 and TRBJ2-3, is KAGVTQTPRYLIKTRGQQVTLSCSPISGHRSVSWYQQTPGQGLQFLFEYFSETQRNKGNFPGRFSGRQFSNSRSEMNVSTLELGDSALYLCASSLDPGFDTQYFGPGTRLTVL.